These 3 T cell receptor beta chains were all obtained from the same sample, sequenced in a study of T cells in women clearing cervical HPV infection (dated by TCRdb to 2017 to 2018). The library came from the immunoSEQ multiplex PCR assay. This is the immuneACCESS table as TCRdb keeps it, with only in-frame sequences that have V and J called. A part of the clones is gone; compared with another copy, unresolved V genes explain less than half, and the rest is unexplained. The sample table includes about 24,000 clones. The top ten hold 5.4% of the sample. Input material: blood buffy coat. The source is a woman between 18 and 75 years old with a cervical HPV16 infection that either progressed to CIN3+ or cleared (not recorded which).

To note about this clone: The missing CDR3 end, 3 residues past where the read stops, is filled in from the germline J gene. The chain links TRBV14 to TRBJ2-3; 14 bases align to TRBD2. CDR1 SGHDN and CDR2 FVKESK come from the germline V gene. The CDR3 contains 14 residues. CDR3 sequence: CASSLGLAGVPQYF. The CDR3 bases that were read are TGTGCCAGCAGCCTGGGACTAGCGGGAGTTCCG.

Turning to this clone: The read ends 3 residues shy of where the CDR3 ends; the end is completed using the germline J gene. The chain uses TRBV5-1 and TRBJ2-2, with 9 bases fitting TRBD1. Trimming removed 0 bases from V and 6 bases from J; junction bases left unmatched: 12. Per the germline V gene, CDR1 is SGHRS and CDR2 is YFSETQ. The CDR3 has 18 residues. The sequenced part of the CDR3 DNA is TGCGCCAGCAGCTTGGAGCCCTCTGGACAGGGGTTGGCCGGGGAG. This encodes CASSLEPSGQGLAGE. The complete CDR3 protein is CASSLEPSGQGLAGELFF.

CDR3 bases read: TGCGCCAGCAGCGACCTACTAGCGGGGTCCACAGATACG. Protein product: CASSDLLAGSTDT. The CDR3 in its entirety is CASSDLLAGSTDTQYF. V and J are TRBV10-1 and TRBJ2-3; the match to TRBD2 covers 10 bases. The read finishes 3 residues shy of the CDR3 end, and the germline J gene is used to complete it. The CDR3 spans 16 residues. Per germline, CDR1 WNHNN and CDR2 SYGVQD (reference sequence). V shed 6 bases and J 2 bases; nucleotides not matched to a gene: 8.